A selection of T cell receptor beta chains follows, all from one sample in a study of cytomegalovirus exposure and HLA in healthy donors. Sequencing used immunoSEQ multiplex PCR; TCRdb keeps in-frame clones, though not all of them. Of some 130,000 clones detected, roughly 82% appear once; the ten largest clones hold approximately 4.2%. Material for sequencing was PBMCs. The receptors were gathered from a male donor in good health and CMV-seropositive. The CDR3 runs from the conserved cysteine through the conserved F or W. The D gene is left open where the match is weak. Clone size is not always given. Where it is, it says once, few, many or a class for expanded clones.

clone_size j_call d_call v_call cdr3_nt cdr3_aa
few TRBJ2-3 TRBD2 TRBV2 TGTGCCAGCAGGCGGGGGGGTGACACAGATACGCAGTATTTT CASRRGGDTDTQYF
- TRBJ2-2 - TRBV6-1 TGTGCCAGCAACCGACTCGGGGGAGAGCTGTTTTTT CASNRLGGELFF
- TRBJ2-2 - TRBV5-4 TGTGCCAGCAACTTGGATGGGACCGGGGGCACCGGGGAGCTGTTTTTT CASNLDGTGGTGELFF
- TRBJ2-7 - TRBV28 TGTGCCGGCAGTTTATGGAGGGGACACTTCACGAGCTCCTACGAGCAGTACTTC CAGSLWRGHFTSSYEQYF
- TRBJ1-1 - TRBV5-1 TGCGCCAGCAGCTCGCCCTTGAGCACTGAAGCTTTCTTT CASSSPLSTEAFF
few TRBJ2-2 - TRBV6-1 TGTGCCAGCAGGGGACTCCCCCCGAGCGGGGAGCTGTTTTTT CASRGLPPSGELFF
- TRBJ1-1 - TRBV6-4 TGTGCCAGCAGTCAGACAGGTCAGAACACTGAAGCTTTCTTT CASSQTGQNTEAFF
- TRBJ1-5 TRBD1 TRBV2 TGTGCCAGCAGCCAGACAGGGGTCGATCAGCCCCAGCATTTT CASSQTGVDQPQHF
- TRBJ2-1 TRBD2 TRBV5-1 TGCGCCAGCAGCCACAGACTAGCGGGAGATCTCTACAATGAGCAGTTCTTC CASSHRLAGDLYNEQFF
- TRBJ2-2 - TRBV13 TGTGCCAGCAGTTACGGGGGAGAGACCGGGGAGCTGTTTTTT CASSYGGETGELFF
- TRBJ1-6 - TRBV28 TGTGCCAGCAGTTTCCGGGAGGGACGAAATTCACCCCTCCACTTT CASSFREGRNSPLHF
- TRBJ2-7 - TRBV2 TGTGCCAGCAGTCTTGACAGGTCCTCCTACGAGCAGTACTTC CASSLDRSSYEQYF
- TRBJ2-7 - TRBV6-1 TGTGCCAGTACAGCGGCGAGCTCCTACGAGCAGTACTTC CASTAASSYEQYF
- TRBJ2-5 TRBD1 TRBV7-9 TGTGCCAGCAGCTTAGCCCGGGACAGGGGCCATAAGATTCCCCAGTACTTC CASSLARDRGHKIPQYF
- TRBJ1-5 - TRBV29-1 TGCAGCGTTCGGGGTGACGGCAATCAGCCCCAGCATTTT CSVRGDGNQPQHF
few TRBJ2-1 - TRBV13 TGTGCCAGCAGCTCCAGACACAACAATGAGCAGTTCTTC CASSSRHNNEQFF
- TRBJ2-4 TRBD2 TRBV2 TGTGCCAGCACCCGCGGGGGGTTGGACAGTCAGTACTTC CASTRGGLDSQYF
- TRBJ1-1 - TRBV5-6 TGTGCCAGCAGCGGGGCTGGGAGGCTAACTGAAGCTTTCTTT CASSGAGRLTEAFF
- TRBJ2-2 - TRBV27 TGTGCCAGCAGTTCCAGGGGCGATCTCACCGGGGAGCTGTTTTTT CASSSRGDLTGELFF
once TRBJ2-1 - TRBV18 TGTGCCAGCTCACCATACAGGGGGGGGGTCAATGAGCAGTTCTTC CASSPYRGGVNEQFF
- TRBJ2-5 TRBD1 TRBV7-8 TGTGCCAGCAGCTTAGCGGGACAGGGGTTAGAGACCCAGTACTTC CASSLAGQGLETQYF
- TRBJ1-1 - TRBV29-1 TGCAGCGTTGAGTTCCAGGGCCCTGAAGCTTTCTTT CSVEFQGPEAFF
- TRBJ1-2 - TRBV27 TGTGCCAGCAGTTTTTTCGGGAACGTGAGCTATGGCTACACCTTC CASSFFGNVSYGYTF
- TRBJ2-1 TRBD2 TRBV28 TGTGCCAGCAGTTCGAGCGGGATCCCGTACAATGAGCAGTTCTTC CASSSSGIPYNEQFF
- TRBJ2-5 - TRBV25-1 TGTGCCAGCAGTGGCACAGGACAGTACACGGGGGAGACCCAGTACTTC CASSGTGQYTGETQYF
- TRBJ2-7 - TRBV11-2 TGTGCCAGCAGCCCTTTATCACGTCGCAGCTCCTACGAGCAGTACTTC CASSPLSRRSSYEQYF
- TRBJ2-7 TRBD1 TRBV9 TGTGCCAGCAGCTCTACCGGGACAGGGATGCGAGAGCAGTACTTC CASSSTGTGMREQYF
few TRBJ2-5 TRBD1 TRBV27 TGTGCCAGCAGTCGGACAGGGAAGGAGACCCAGTACTTC CASSRTGKETQYF
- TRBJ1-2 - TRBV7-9 TGTGCCAGCAGCTTAGCGCACGGTGGGCTTGCTGGCTACACCTTC CASSLAHGGLAGYTF
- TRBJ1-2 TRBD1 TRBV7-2 TGTGCCAGCAGAACAAGGGGACAGGGGAGAGCTAACTATGGCTACACCTTC CASRTRGQGRANYGYTF
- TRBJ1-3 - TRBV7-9 TGTGCCAGCAGCTCCCAGGGGTCCTCTGGAAACACCATATATTTT CASSSQGSSGNTIYF
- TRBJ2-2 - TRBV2 TGTGCCAGCAGTGATGGTAGGGGGGGGCCGCGCACCGGGGAGCTGTTTTTT CASSDGRGGPRTGELFF
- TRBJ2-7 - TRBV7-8 TGTGCCAGCAGCTTAGGGGGGGTGGACGAGCAGTACTTC CASSLGGVDEQYF
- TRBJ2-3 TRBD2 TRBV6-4 TGTGCCAGCAGCCCTAGCGGAGGAGGGACAGATACGCAGTATTTT CASSPSGGGTDTQYF
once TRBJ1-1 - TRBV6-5 TGTGCCAGCAGTTACGGGCGGGCTGAGACTGAAGCTTTCTTT CASSYGRAETEAFF
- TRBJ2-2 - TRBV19 TGTGCCAGTTACAGCCGAGCCGCGAACACCGGGGAGCTGTTTTTT CASYSRAANTGELFF
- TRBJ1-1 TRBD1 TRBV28 TGTGCCAGCAGTCCCCCAGGGGGAGAAACTGAAGCTTTCTTT CASSPPGGETEAFF
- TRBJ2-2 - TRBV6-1 TGTGCCAGTCCCCCGGCGAACACCGGGGAGCTGTTTTTT CASPPANTGELFF
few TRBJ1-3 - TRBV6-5 TGTGCCAGCAGTCCAACCGGGGGAATCGTAGACACCATATATTTT CASSPTGGIVDTIYF
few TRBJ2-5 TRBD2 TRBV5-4 TGTGCCAGCAGCTTAAATCTAGCGGTCCAAGAGACCCAGTACTTC CASSLNLAVQETQYF
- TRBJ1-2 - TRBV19 TGTGCCAGTAGTATTACCCAGAACTATGGCTACACCTTC CASSITQNYGYTF